Below, 21 T cell receptor delta chains from the same sample are listed, as sequenced in a study of Vδ1+ human thymocytes (dated by TCRdb to the late 2010s). Overall results and qualifications from the work: Unlike the oligoclonal repertoires in peripheral blood, the thymic TRG and TRD repertoires appeared highly polyclonal, with Gaussian CDR3 length distributions.

Data came from an Illumina MiSeq. RNA extraction was performed with the RNeasy mini kit, and reverse transcription was done with Superscript III. Multiplex PCR was used to generate CDR3 amplicons, with pooled V-gene forward primers and a constant-region reverse primer carrying Illumina adaptor overhangs. TCRdb reprocessed the public data with the CATT caller; entries with the same nucleotide sequence were combined afterwards. The sample yields around 76,000 delta-chain clones; about 30% were counted once. The ten biggest clones cover roughly 0.25% of the sample. These receptors have no known antigen. Sequenced sample: Vdelta1+ gamma-delta thymocytes from the thymus. What the cell subset or site label conveys for this sample: FACS-sorted CD3+ TCRalphabeta- TCRVdelta1+ TCRVdelta2- thymocytes. The receptors come from a boy in the first two years of life who had congenital heart surgery.

This rearrangement joins TRDV1 to TRDJ1; perhaps TRDD3 as D (6 bases). The CDR3 is 17 residues long. V lost 1 base and J 4 bases, leaving 19 bases between the germline ends. Looked up from germline, CDR1 is TSWWSYY and CDR2 is QGS. The CDR3 reads CALGERSSGVSNDKLIF. CDR3 bases: TGTGCTCTTGGGGAACGGTCCTCTGGGGTTTCCAACGATAAACTCATCTTT.

This clone was recorded a few times. The genes are TRDV1 and TRDJ1; TRDD3 agrees at 7 bases. The CDR3 extends over 19 amino acids. J gave up 2 bases and V 2 bases, and 17 bases lay outside the gene matches. The V gene's germline CDR1 is TSWWSYY and CDR2 QGS. The CDR3 DNA reads as TGTGCTCTTGGGGAAAGGAGTCCTCCCGGGGGCTGGGGGACCGATAAACTCATCTTT. It encodes CALGERSPPGGWGTDKLIF.

The chain links TRDV1 to TRDJ1; D is perhaps TRDD3 (6 bases). The CDR3 consists of 17 residues. The germline gives CDR1 TSWWSYY, CDR2 QGS. Trimming pared 3 bases from V and 0 bases from J, leaving 17 bases between. The CDR3 DNA sequence: TGTGCTCTTGGGGAGGATACAAGCCTCCAGTACACCGATAAACTCATCTTT. Amino acid sequence: CALGEDTSLQYTDKLIF.

V and J are TRDV1 and TRDJ1; TRDD3 matches at 13 bases. V trimming: 6 bases; J trimming: 2 bases; junction bases outside the gene matches: 27. The CDR3 has 23 residues. Germline loops: CDR1 TSWWSYY, CDR2 QGS. CDR3 in amino acids: CALGVLTPTSYWGIRQRTDKLIF. In DNA form, the CDR3 reads TGTGCTCTTGGAGTCCTCACTCCAACGAGTTACTGGGGGATACGCCAAAGAACCGATAAACTCATCTTT.

This clone has a handful of counts. This chain joins TRDV1 and TRDJ1; 8 bases are a match to TRDD3. The CDR3 has 28 amino acids. Trimming cost V 3 bases and J 2 bases; bases outside gene matches: 44. Looked up from germline, CDR1 is TSWWSYY and CDR2 is QGS. CDR3 DNA: TGTGCTCTTGGGGACCCATCCTTACCAACACTACTCCGCGTGGGACTGGGGGCCGCCCCCAGGGTTACCGATAAACTCATCTTT. Translating it yields CALGDPSLPTLLRVGLGAAPRVTDKLIF.

This sequence joins TRDV1 and TRDJ1; 11 bases fit TRDD3. Unmatched junction bases numbered 12, after V lost 0 bases and J lost 0 bases. CDR3 length equals 20 residues. CDR1 is TSWWSYY and CDR2 is QGS in the germline V gene. Written as DNA, the CDR3 is TGTGCTCTTGGGGAACTACCCCCTGGGGGATACAAGCCGTACACCGATAAACTCATCTTT. Protein sequence: CALGELPPGGYKPYTDKLIF.

The rearrangement links TRDV1 to TRDJ1, with TRDD2 as a possible D gene (9 bases). The CDR3 extends over 21 amino acids. CDR1 and CDR2 (germline): TSWWSYY, QGS. Between the trimmed V and J ends, which lost 0 bases and 0 bases, there was a span of 26 bases. The CDR3 nucleotides read TGTGCTCTTGGGGAACTAAGGCCTTCCTACGTCTTTGGGGGATACACCGATAAACTCATCTTT. It is translated as CALGELRPSYVFGGYTDKLIF.

This clone was detected only a few times. Different DNA sequences within this sample yield the same CDR3. This chain uses TRDV1 with TRDJ1, with D unclear. The V end was cut by 0 bases, the J end by 0 bases, with 14 bases between. The germline CDR1 and CDR2 sequences are TSWWSYY and QGS. The CDR3 contains 17 residues. The CDR3: CALGELTLTLYTDKLIF. For the CDR3, the DNA is TGTGCTCTTGGGGAACTCACCCTGACGTTGTACACCGATAAACTCATCTTT.

The chain combines TRDV1 with TRDJ1; D call uncertain. The CDR3 extends over 20 amino acids. V was cut by 0 bases and J by 0 bases, with 23 bases left in between. Germline V gives CDR1 TSWWSYY, CDR2 QGS. The CDR3 here is CALGELCAVPYFFYTDKLIF. The CDR3 bases are TGTGCTCTTGGGGAACTCTGTGCTGTCCCTTATTTCTTCTACACCGATAAACTCATCTTT.

This clone was seen more than once but under ten times. The genes are TRDV1 and TRDJ1, with 9 positions matching TRDD3. From germline, CDR1 is TSWWSYY and CDR2 QGS. V trimming: 6 bases; J trimming: 5 bases; junction bases outside the gene matches: 19. The CDR3 runs to 18 residues. CDR3 in DNA: TGTGCTCTTGGAGGACCATACGTCTGGGGGATTAGGTTTGATAAACTCATCTTT. Amino acid sequence: CALGGPYVWGIRFDKLIF.

V and J are TRDV1 and TRDJ1, with 13 bases lining up with TRDD3. CDR3 length equals 18 residues. Germline assignment: CDR1 TSWWSYY and CDR2 QGS. The J segment lost 0 bases and the V segment lost 3 bases, leaving 7 bases of the junction unmatched. CDR3 in DNA: TGTGCTCTTGGGGAGAAGTACTGGGGGATACGAAACACCGATAAACTCATCTTT. Its protein is CALGEKYWGIRNTDKLIF.

This clone was seen more than once but under ten times. The chain uses TRDV1 and TRDJ1; 9 positions match TRDD3. The CDR3 is 17 amino acids. Germline lookup yields CDR1 TSWWSYY and CDR2 QGS. The junction had 9 bases not matched to a gene; V was cut back by 1 base and J by 3 bases. This CDR3 is CALGEHRWGIGSDKLIF. DNA of the CDR3: TGTGCTCTTGGGGAACATCGCTGGGGGATTGGCTCCGATAAACTCATCTTT.

The rearrangement joins TRDV1 to TRDJ1; 12 bases are shared with TRDD3. This CDR3 is built from 15 residues. J gave up 10 bases and V 0 bases, and 6 bases lay outside the gene matches. Germline loops: CDR1 TSWWSYY, CDR2 QGS. The CDR3 loop reads CALGELLWGIRRLIF. CDR3 in DNA: TGTGCTCTTGGGGAACTTCTCTGGGGGATACGCAGACTCATCTTT.

Points on this clone: Other nucleotide sequences from this sample produce the same CDR3. The chain couples TRDV1 to TRDJ1; D unclear. Germline loops: CDR1 TSWWSYY, CDR2 QGS. The CDR3 has 15 residues. V was shortened by 2 bases and J by 0 bases, with 10 bases between the two germline ends. The CDR3 sequence is CALGEVGPYTDKLIF. The CDR3 DNA reads as TGTGCTCTTGGGGAAGTAGGGCCGTACACCGATAAACTCATCTTT.

The table lists this clone with a few counts. The rearrangement uses TRDV1 and TRDJ1, with a possible D match to TRDD3 (7 bases). CDR3 length equals 24 residues. Germline V gene sequence: CDR1 TSWWSYY, CDR2 QGS. V was pared by 1 base and J by 0 bases, with 36 bases between. CDR3 in DNA: TGTGCTCTTGGGGAACCCCCTACCCCCTTCCGAACCGTACTGGGGATCCGGTACACCGATAAACTCATCTTT. Translation: CALGEPPTPFRTVLGIRYTDKLIF.

This chain links TRDV1 with TRDJ1; 8 bases fit TRDD3. Germline-derived CDR1 and CDR2 are TSWWSYY and QGS. This CDR3 has 19 residues. The V gene end was trimmed by 0 bases and the J gene end by 1 base; junction bases not matched to a gene: 13. The CDR3 sequence is CALGELNPQTGGSTDKLIF. In nucleotides, the CDR3 is TGTGCTCTTGGGGAACTAAATCCCCAGACTGGGGGGTCCACCGATAAACTCATCTTT.

V and J are TRDV1 and TRDJ1; 10 positions match TRDD3. CDR3 length: 19 residues. Germline CDR1 reads TSWWSYY; CDR2 reads QGS. V dropped 3 bases and J dropped 0; count of bases not matched to a gene: 13. In nucleotides, the CDR3 is TGTGCTCTTGGGGACGATTCCTACTGGGGGATGAAGGACACCGATAAACTCATCTTT. It yields the protein CALGDDSYWGMKDTDKLIF.

The chain recombines TRDV1 with TRDJ1; 7 bases are a match to TRDD2. CDR1 and CDR2 from the germline V gene are TSWWSYY and QGS. After removal of 3 bases from V and 3 bases from J, the junction contained 19 bases not matched to a gene. This CDR3 contains 19 residues. CDR3 residues: CALGDPCSYPVGSADKLIF. The CDR3 DNA sequence: TGTGCTCTTGGGGATCCTTGTTCCTACCCAGTGGGCTCGGCCGATAAACTCATCTTT.

The V and J genes are TRDV1 and TRDJ1; D possibly corresponds to TRDD2 (5 bases). Germline assignment: CDR1 TSWWSYY and CDR2 QGS. The CDR3 contains 18 residues. Trimming took off 1 base at V and 0 bases at J, with 18 bases between the two ends. The CDR3 loop is CALGERKTLRPYTDKLIF. CDR3 DNA: TGTGCTCTTGGGGAACGTAAAACCCTTCGGCCCTACACCGATAAACTCATCTTT.

This clone was observed a handful of times. The chain combines TRDV1 with TRDJ1; 7 bases fit TRDD3. Trimming cost V 0 bases and J 0 bases; bases outside gene matches: 37. Per germline, CDR1 TSWWSYY and CDR2 QGS. The CDR3 is made up of 27 amino acids. CDR3 residues: CALGELNIPCGGLLPALGVSYTDKLIF. For the CDR3, the DNA is TGTGCTCTTGGGGAACTAAACATCCCCTGTGGGGGTCTTCTACCGGCCCTGGGGGTTTCGTACACCGATAAACTCATCTTT.

In regard to this clone: Mismatch with germline at one junction end may stem from a read error. Different DNA sequences within this sample yield the same CDR3. V gene TRDV1 combines with J gene TRDJ1; 8 bases agree with TRDD3. CDR1 is TSWWSYY and CDR2 is QGS in the germline V gene. CDR3 length: 21 amino acids. CDR3: CALGELTSLYWGDPPTDKLIF. CDR3 DNA sequence: TGCGCTCTTGGGGAGCTGACTTCCTTATACTGGGGGGACCCACCGACCGATAAACTCATCTTT.